This TCR beta chain was retrieved from a study of OX40 agonist ivuxolimab in advanced cancers. Study-level background: Partial responses were observed in three patients, of whom one had hepatocellular carcinoma and two had cutaneous melanoma.

Overall study findings and caveats: Clonal expansion was seen in CD4+ and CD8+ blood T cells by week 6 at 0.1 to 3.0 mg/kg.

V lost 4 bases to trimming and J lost 9 bases; unmatched junction nucleotides: 6. The germline V gene has CDR1 MNHEY and CDR2 SVGAGI. This CDR3 region has 14 residues. Exclusion applied to patients with autoimmune disease history or systemic immunosuppression. Points on this clone: Its antigen is unidentified.

TCRdb's table, derived via immunoSEQ multiplex PCR, lists solely in-frame clones and lacks some. The sample consists of more than 85,000 clones, around 90% of them appearing once. The sequence derives from an adult with an advanced solid tumor such as melanoma, head and neck, liver or kidney cancer. This rearrangement joins TRBV6-5 to TRBJ1-6; 7 nucleotides line up with TRBD1. Sequenced material: CD4+ or CD8+ T cells sorted from blood, taken in a trial of the OX40 agonist ivuxolimab. The CDR3 DNA reads as TGTGCCAGCAGTTTTAGGACAGGTCCTTCACCCCTCCACTTT. Translation gives CASSFRTGPSPLHF.